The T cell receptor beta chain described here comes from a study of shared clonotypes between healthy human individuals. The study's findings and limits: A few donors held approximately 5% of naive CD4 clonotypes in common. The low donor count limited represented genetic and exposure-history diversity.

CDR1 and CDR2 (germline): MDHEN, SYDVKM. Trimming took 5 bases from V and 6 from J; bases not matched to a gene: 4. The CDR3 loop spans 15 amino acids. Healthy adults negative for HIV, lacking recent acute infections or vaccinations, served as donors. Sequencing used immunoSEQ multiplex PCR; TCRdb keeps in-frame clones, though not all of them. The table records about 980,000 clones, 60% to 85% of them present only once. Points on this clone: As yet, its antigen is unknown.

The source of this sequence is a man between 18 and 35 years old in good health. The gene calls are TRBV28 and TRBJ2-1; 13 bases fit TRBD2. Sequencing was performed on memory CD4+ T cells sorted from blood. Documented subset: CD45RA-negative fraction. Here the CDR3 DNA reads TGTGCCAGCAGTGTTACTAGCGGGAGGGCCAATGAGCAGTTCTTC. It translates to CASSVTSGRANEQFF.